The rows below give T cell receptor beta chains drawn from one sample of a study of control samples from healthy donors and cancer patients. Produced via immunoSEQ multiplex PCR; TCRdb's table is partial and in-frame only. The sample yields fewer than 85,000 clones, roughly 93% seen once. Sequenced material: blood. These receptors were obtained from a woman in her twenties or thirties in good health. Each CDR3 is given with its conserved first and last residue. A D gene is named only where the DNA matches it firmly. The listing skips clone size in some rows; elsewhere it reads once, few, many or a size class.

J gene | clone size | V gene | D gene | CDR3 length | CDR3 DNA | CDR3 protein
TRBJ2-1 | . | TRBV5-1 | TRBD2 | 17 | TGCGCCAGCAGCTTTACCGTAACTAGCGGGGGGGACAATGAGCAGTTCTTC | CASSFTVTSGGDNEQFF
TRBJ1-2 | . | TRBV14 | . | 15 | TGTGCCAGCAGCCAAGACGTGGCAGGCTCAGGAGGCTACACCTTC | CASSQDVAGSGGYTF
TRBJ1-6 | . | TRBV27 | . | 18 | TGTGCCAGCAGTTCCCTCGCCGTGACTGGCTCCTATAATTCACCCCTCCACTTT | CASSSLAVTGSYNSPLHF
TRBJ1-2 | . | TRBV11-2 | . | 15 | TGTGCCAGCAACCGGGGAACAAAAGTCAACTATGGCTACACCTTC | CASNRGTKVNYGYTF
TRBJ2-1 | . | TRBV9 | . | 14 | TGTGCCAGCAGCCCTCCACAATCCGGCAATGAGCAGTTCTTC | CASSPPQSGNEQFF
TRBJ1-2 | . | TRBV2 | TRBD1 | 12 | TGTGCCAGCTTAACAGGGGCACTAGGCTACACCTTC | CASLTGALGYTF
TRBJ2-3 | . | TRBV7-6 | . | 15 | TGTGCCAGCGTAAGGGACCGGGGGACCACAGATACGCAGTATTTT | CASVRDRGTTDTQYF
TRBJ1-2 | . | TRBV11-2 | TRBD1 | 15 | TGTGCCAGCAGCTTAGAACCAGGGGGGGACTATGGCTACACCTTC | CASSLEPGGDYGYTF
TRBJ1-1 | . | TRBV5-5 | . | 14 | TGTGCCAGCAGCCTGACAGCTATGAACACTGAAGCTTTCTTT | CASSLTAMNTEAFF
TRBJ2-2 | . | TRBV4-1 | . | 17 | TGCGCCAGCAGCCAAGACGTCCAGACAGTGAACACCGGGGAGCTGTTTTTT | CASSQDVQTVNTGELFF
TRBJ1-5 | . | TRBV11-2 | TRBD1 | 15 | TGTGCCAGCAGCTCCACAGGGGAAGAAGGACAGCCCCAGCATTTT | CASSSTGEEGQPQHF
TRBJ1-6 | . | TRBV5-3 | TRBD1 | 18 | TGTGCCAGAAGCTTTTGGGGACAGCTAAGCTCCTATAATTCACCCCTCCACTTT | CARSFWGQLSSYNSPLHF
TRBJ1-5 | . | TRBV2 | . | 15 | TGTGCCAGCAGGTCGGACAGATTTAGCAATCAGCCCCAGCATTTT | CASRSDRFSNQPQHF
TRBJ1-5 | once | TRBV18 | . | 12 | TGTGCCAGCTCAGGGGAGGGTCAGCCCCAGCATTTT | CASSGEGQPQHF
TRBJ1-6 | . | TRBV6-5 | . | 16 | TGTGCCAGCAGTTACTCACTTAACTCCTATAATTCACCCCTCCACTTT | CASSYSLNSYNSPLHF
TRBJ1-3 | . | TRBV27 | TRBD1 | 16 | TGTGCCATGGGCCCCTCTGGACAGGCTAGAGGAAACACCATATATTTT | CAMGPSGQARGNTIYF
TRBJ1-5 | . | TRBV2 | TRBD1 | 14 | TGTGCCAGCAGTGGTCGACAGGGGAGTCAGCCCCAGCATTTT | CASSGRQGSQPQHF
TRBJ2-2 | . | TRBV12-5 | TRBD1 | 15 | TGTGCTAGTGGTTTGGGACAGGGTGAAAACGGGGAGCTGTTTTTT | CASGLGQGENGELFF
TRBJ1-1 | . | TRBV19 | . | 12 | TGTGCCAGTAAGTCGCCGGGCACTGAAGCTTTCTTT | CASKSPGTEAFF
TRBJ1-2 | . | TRBV5-4 | . | 13 | TGTGCCAGCAGCCCGGACAGCGACTATGGCTACACCTTC | CASSPDSDYGYTF
TRBJ1-2 | . | TRBV19 | . | 13 | TGTGCCAGTAGTATAGGAGGGAACTATGGCTACACCTTC | CASSIGGNYGYTF
TRBJ1-1 | . | TRBV10-3 | . | 13 | TGTGCCATCAGACGGGGCGCGGACACTGAAGCTTTCTTT | CAIRRGADTEAFF
TRBJ2-1 | once | TRBV2 | . | 11 | TGTGCCAGCAGGGGACTGCATGAGCAGTTCTTC | CASRGLHEQFF
TRBJ2-7 | . | TRBV2 | TRBD1 | 14 | TGTGCCAGCAGCGGACAGGAGAAATACTACGAGCAGTACTTC | CASSGQEKYYEQYF